The 20 T cell receptor beta chains given below trace back to one sample, sequenced in a study of cytomegalovirus exposure and HLA in healthy donors. Produced via immunoSEQ multiplex PCR; TCRdb's table is partial and in-frame only. The sample includes some 180,000 clones, about 81% of them seen just once. The sequenced sample consisted of PBMCs. These TCRs come from a woman aged 25 to 39 in good health and CMV-seronegative.

J is TRBJ1-1 and V is TRBV19; D is possibly TRBD1 (6 bases). The length of the CDR3 is 14 residues. The germline CDR1 and CDR2 sequences are LNHDA and SQIVND (reference sequence). Trimming pared 10 bases from V and 7 bases from J, leaving 22 bases between. In DNA, the CDR3 is TGTGCCACCGACCCCACCCACAGGGAAGGTGAAGCTTTCTTT. This sequence encodes CATDPTHREGEAFF.

This clone appeared a single time. The chain couples TRBV2 to TRBJ2-2, with 7 positions matching TRBD1. The germline V gene has CDR1 SNHLY and CDR2 FYNNEI. Germline trimming cut 5 bases from V and 6 bases from J; bases unmatched to any gene: 6. The CDR3 covers 14 residues. As DNA, the CDR3 is TGTGCCAGCAGTCCAGACAGGGCCCCCGGGGAGCTGTTTTTT. Amino acids: CASSPDRAPGELFF.

This chain joins TRBV5-4 and TRBJ2-2, with D possibly being TRBD2 (6 bases). Trimming took off 1 base at V and 4 bases at J, with 11 bases between the two ends. The CDR3 sequence is 15 residues long. The germline gives CDR1 SGHNT, CDR2 YYREEE (reference sequence). CDR3 residues: CASSLTIGGTGELFF. The CDR3, as DNA: TGTGCCAGCAGCTTGACCATCGGGGGCACCGGGGAGCTGTTTTTT. The full variable domain, rest sourced from reference TRBV5-4 and TRBJ2-2, is ETGVTQSPTHLIKTRGQQVTLRCSSQSGHNTVSWYQQALGQGPQFIFQYYREEENGRGNFPPRFSGLQFPNYSSELNVNALELDDSALYLCASSLTIGGTGELFFGEGSRLTVL.

The chain carries TRBV28 and TRBJ1-5; 12 nucleotides agree with TRBD1. The CDR3 covers 20 residues. With V trimmed by 4 bases and J by 2 bases, 15 bases remained unmatched. Germline V gene lookup returns CDR1 MDHEN and CDR2 SYDVKM. The CDR3 DNA sequence: TGTGCCAGCAGTTCCAATACCGGGACAGGGGGCTTCGCGGGCAATCAGCCCCAGCATTTT. This gives the protein CASSSNTGTGGFAGNQPQHF.

This chain joins TRBV7-6 and TRBJ2-2, with a possible D match to TRBD2 (6 bases). The CDR3 covers 15 residues. Deletions cut 0 bases from V and 1 base from J, with 6 bases between. Germline values: CDR1 SGHVS, CDR2 FNYEAQ. In DNA form, the CDR3 reads TGTGCCAGCAGCTTAGCGGGGGGGAACACCGGGGAGCTGTTTTTT. Protein sequence: CASSLAGGNTGELFF.

The V gene is TRBV5-8, the J gene TRBJ2-5, with 14 bases lining up with TRBD2. The germline CDR1 and CDR2 sequences are SGHTS and YDEGEE. V was clipped by 3 bases and J by 5 bases; unmatched bases: 6. CDR3 size: 16 residues. CDR3 sequence (DNA): TGTGCCAGCAGCTCTCGGACTAGCGGGAGGATGGAGACCCAGTACTTC. Protein product: CASSSRTSGRMETQYF.

This chain connects TRBV7-9 to TRBJ1-2; TRBD1 aligns across 7 bases. Germline CDR1 reads SEHNR; CDR2 reads FQNEAQ (reference sequence). The V and J ends lost 5 bases and 0 bases, in that order; junction bases with no gene match: 3. The CDR3 has 14 amino acids. CDR3 in DNA: TGTGCCAGCAGCCGAGGACAGGCTAACTATGGCTACACCTTC. Encoded protein: CASSRGQANYGYTF.

The table lists this clone with a few counts. The gene calls are TRBV5-1 and TRBJ2-7; D call uncertain. The germline CDR1 and CDR2 sequences are SGHRS and YFSETQ. V lost 1 base and J 2 bases, leaving 10 bases between the germline ends. This CDR3 contains 14 residues. The CDR3 nucleotides read TGCGCCAGCAGCTTGTCCCGTGGCACCTACGAGCAGTACTTC. Protein product: CASSLSRGTYEQYF.

This chain uses TRBV7-2 with TRBJ2-1; 12 bases match TRBD2. CDR1 and CDR2 from the germline V gene are SGHTA and FQGNSA. Germline trimming cut 4 bases from V and 7 bases from J; bases unmatched to any gene: 5. There are 15 residues in the CDR3. CDR3 sequence: CASSSLAGGQNEQFF. The CDR3 DNA follows: TGTGCCAGCAGCTCCCTAGCGGGGGGGCAGAATGAGCAGTTCTTC.

The chain uses TRBV4-1 and TRBJ1-6; 7 positions match TRBD1. The CDR3 contains 18 residues. Unmatched junction bases numbered 8, after V lost 3 bases and J lost 0 bases. Germline V gene lookup returns CDR1 MGHRA and CDR2 YSYEKL. CDR3 in amino acids: CASSQNPGQSSYNSPLHF. CDR3 nucleotides: TGCGCCAGCAGCCAGAACCCGGGACAGAGCTCCTATAATTCACCCCTCCACTTT.

The chain has TRBV28 and TRBJ1-3, with 10 bases fitting TRBD1. V shed 10 bases and J 4 bases; nucleotides not matched to a gene: 10. In germline, CDR1 is MDHEN, CDR2 SYDVKM. The CDR3 is 15 amino acids. The DNA of the CDR3 is TGTGCCACGGTTGGACAGGGGGGGATCGGAAACACCATATATTTT. As protein: CATVGQGGIGNTIYF.

The chain is built from TRBV30 and TRBJ2-7; D is perhaps TRBD2 (5 bases). Trimming left V 3 bases short and J 2 bases short, with 20 bases between. The germline CDR1 and CDR2 sequences are GTSNPN and SVGIG (reference sequence). This CDR3 comprises 16 residues. CDR3: CAWREPSGNRAYEQYF. The CDR3 coding sequence is TGTGCCTGGAGGGAACCTTCCGGGAATAGAGCCTACGAGCAGTACTTC.

This clone was seen a single time. The CDR3 DNA sequence: TGTGCCTTAAATGACAGGGTCCCATCTGAAGCTTTCTTT. It is translated as CALNDRVPSEAFF. The chain combines TRBV30 with TRBJ1-1; 7 bases fit TRBD1. Germline V CDR1 and CDR2: GTSNPN, SVGIG (reference sequence). V shed 7 bases, J shed 6 bases, and the junction held 11 bases outside the gene matches. The CDR3 is 13 residues long.

The rearrangement links TRBV6-5 to TRBJ1-1; D is possibly TRBD1 (5 bases). Trimming stripped 7 bases from V and 10 bases from J, with 13 bases between. Germline loops: CDR1 MNHEY, CDR2 SVGAGI. This CDR3 comprises 11 residues. CDR3 coding DNA: TGTGCCAGCAACACTGCGGGGGTAGCTTTCTTT. It translates to CASNTAGVAFF.

The chain uses TRBV7-8 and TRBJ1-6; D is uncertain. In germline, CDR1 is SGHVS, CDR2 FQNEAQ. V was clipped by 2 bases and J by 8 bases, with 10 bases between them. There are 14 residues in the CDR3. CDR3 DNA sequence: TGTGCCAGCAGCTTATTAATAGAATATTCACCCCTCCACTTT. Its protein product is CASSLLIEYSPLHF. The whole variable domain, remainder taken from reference TRBV7-8 and TRBJ1-6, is GAGVSQSPRYKVAKRGQDVALRCDPISGHVSLFWYQQALGQGPEFLTYFQNEAQLDKSGLPSDRFFAERPEGSVSTLKIQRTQQEDSAVYLCASSLLIEYSPLHFGNGTRLTVT.

The V call is TRBV4-1, the J call TRBJ2-5, with TRBD1 matching 7 bases. This CDR3 region has 15 residues. Looked up from germline, CDR1 is MGHRA and CDR2 is YSYEKL. The ends lost 6 bases at V and 0 bases at J; junction bases unmatched: 7. The CDR3 here is CASSEGAGYQETQYF. The DNA for the CDR3 is TGCGCCAGCAGTGAGGGGGCAGGGTACCAAGAGACCCAGTACTTC.

The V call is TRBV11-2, the J call TRBJ2-5, with D maybe TRBD2 (6 bases). Deletions cut 3 bases from V and 3 bases from J, with 14 bases between. The CDR3 loop spans 15 amino acids. CDR1 and CDR2 from the germline V gene are SGHAT and FQNNGV. The CDR3 reads CASSLSPGTEETQYF. The CDR3 DNA sequence: TGTGCCAGCAGCTTGAGTCCAGGGACTGAAGAGACCCAGTACTTC.

The chain employs TRBV7-9 and TRBJ2-7; no clear D. CDR1 SEHNR and CDR2 FQNEAQ come from the germline V gene (reference sequence). CDR3 size: 17 residues. The V gene lost 5 bases and the J gene lost 5 bases, with 25 bases spanning the gap. In nucleotides, the CDR3 is TGTGCCAGCAGCGACCGACTCGTTGGAGTTGCGGTCAACGAGCAGTACTTC. It encodes CASSDRLVGVAVNEQYF.

The genes are TRBV27 and TRBJ1-3, with 7 positions matching TRBD1. V gave up 9 bases and J gave up 4 bases; unmatched junction bases: 18. CDR3 length: 17 residues. Germline assignment: CDR1 MNHEY and CDR2 SMNVEV (reference sequence). CDR3 loop: CASKRGEGGRFGNTIYF. CDR3 coding DNA: TGTGCCAGTAAAAGGGGAGAAGGGGGCAGGTTCGGAAACACCATATATTTT.

The chain is built from TRBV2 and TRBJ1-2; D is unclear. In germline, CDR1 is SNHLY, CDR2 FYNNEI. The CDR3 extends over 13 amino acids. V was cut by 3 bases and J by 5 bases, with 10 bases left in between. CDR3 in DNA: TGTGCCAGCAGTGACTTGAGGGTTTATGGCTACACCTTC. Translated: CASSDLRVYGYTF.